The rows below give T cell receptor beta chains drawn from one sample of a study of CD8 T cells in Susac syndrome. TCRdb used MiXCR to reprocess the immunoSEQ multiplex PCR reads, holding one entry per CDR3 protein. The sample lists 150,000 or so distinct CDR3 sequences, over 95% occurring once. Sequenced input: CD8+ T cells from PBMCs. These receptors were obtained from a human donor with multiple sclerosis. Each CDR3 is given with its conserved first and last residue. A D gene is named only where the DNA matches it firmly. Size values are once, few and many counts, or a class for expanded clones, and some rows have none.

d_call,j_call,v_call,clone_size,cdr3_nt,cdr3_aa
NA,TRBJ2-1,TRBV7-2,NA,TGTGCCAGCAGCCTCCCTAGTCAGGGACCCTCCTACAATGAGCAGTTCTTC,CASSLPSQGPSYNEQFF
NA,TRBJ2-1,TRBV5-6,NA,TGTGCCAGCAGCGAGGTGGACAATGAGCAGTTCTTC,CASSEVDNEQFF
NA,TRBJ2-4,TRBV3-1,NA,TGTGCCAGCAGCGAGAACGGAGAGGTCTACTTC,CASSENGEVYF
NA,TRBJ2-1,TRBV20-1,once,TGCAGTGCTGACGAAAATATAGGGGCCGTCGACAATGAGCAGTTCTTC,CSADENIGAVDNEQFF
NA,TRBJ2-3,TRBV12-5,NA,TGTGCTAGTGGAGAGGAAGTCACAGATACGCAGTATTTT,CASGEEVTDTQYF
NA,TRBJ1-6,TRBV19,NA,TGTGCCAGTAGCCCCGACAGTAATTCACCCCTCCACTTT,CASSPDSNSPLHF
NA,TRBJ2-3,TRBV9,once,TGTGCCAGCAGCGTCCCAGCCGGGGATACGCAGTATTTT,CASSVPAGDTQYF
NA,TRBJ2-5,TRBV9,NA,TGTGCCAGCAGCGCCGGGACTGTGCCCCAAGAGACCCAGTACTTC,CASSAGTVPQETQYF
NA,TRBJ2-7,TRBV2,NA,TGTGCCAGCCGTGCAGGGGGGGACTACGAGCAGTACTTC,CASRAGGDYEQYF
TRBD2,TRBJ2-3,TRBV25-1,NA,TGTGCCAGCAGTGTATCGGGGGGGCCGGATACGCAGTATTTT,CASSVSGGPDTQYF
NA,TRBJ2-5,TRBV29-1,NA,TGCAGCGTTGAACAAGGGTGGGGGCTACAAGAGACCCAGTACTTC,CSVEQGWGLQETQYF
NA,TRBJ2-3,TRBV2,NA,TGTGTCTCGAGACGGAGATATGAGGAGTTGGATACGCAGTATTTT,CVSRRRYEELDTQYF
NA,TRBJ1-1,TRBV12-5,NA,TGTGCTAGTGGCCTGGGCGTCGCTGAAGCTTTCTTT,CASGLGVAEAFF
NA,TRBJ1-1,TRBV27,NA,TGTGCCAGCAGTTTATTGGCAGGGTTGAGCACTGAAGCTTTCTTT,CASSLLAGLSTEAFF
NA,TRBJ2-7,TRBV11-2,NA,TGTGCCAGCAGCTCCATATGGTACGAGCAGTACTTC,CASSSIWYEQYF
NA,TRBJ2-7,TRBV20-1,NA,TGCAGTGCTAGAGCGCACTCCCGATATGAATACGAGCAGTACTTC,CSARAHSRYEYEQYF
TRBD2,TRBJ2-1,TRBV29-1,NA,TGCAGCGTTGCTGGACTAGCGGGGACCTTGGTGTTATACAATGGGCAGTTCTTC,CSVAGLAGTLVLYNGQFF
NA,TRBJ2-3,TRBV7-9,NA,TGTGCCAGCAGCCCAGACGAGGATACGCAGTATTTT,CASSPDEDTQYF
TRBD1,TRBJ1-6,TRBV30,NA,TGTGCCTGGAGTCCTCAACAGGGGTCCTCACCCCTCCACTTT,CAWSPQQGSSPLHF
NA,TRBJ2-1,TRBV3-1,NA,TGTGCCAGCAGCCAAGACGTTCTCGGAGTCGAGTTCTTC,CASSQDVLGVEFF
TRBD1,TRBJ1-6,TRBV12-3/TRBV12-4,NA,TGTGCCAGCACTGCACAGGGGGCCTCCTATAATTCACCCCTCCACTTT,CASTAQGASYNSPLHF
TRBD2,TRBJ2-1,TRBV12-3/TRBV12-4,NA,TGTGCCAGCAGTTCGGGGGGGCCAAACAATGAGCAGTTCTTC,CASSSGGPNNEQFF
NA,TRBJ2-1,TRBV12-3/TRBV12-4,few,TGTGCCAGCAGTCCGGGGACAAATGAGCAGTTCTTC,CASSPGTNEQFF
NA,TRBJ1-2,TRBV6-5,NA,TGTGCCAGCAGTTACGAACGGCAGACGGATGGCTACACCTTC,CASSYERQTDGYTF
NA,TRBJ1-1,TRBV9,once,TGTGCCAGCAGCGTAGCTACGGACTCTGAAGCTTTCTTT,CASSVATDSEAFF
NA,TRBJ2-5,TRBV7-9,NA,TGTGCCAGCACCTCTGACTCCGGGACTCCCCCGGCAGAGACCCAGTACTTC,CASTSDSGTPPAETQYF